These 26 T cell receptor beta chains were all obtained from the same sample, sequenced in a study of blood T cell repertoires in COVID-19. The method was immunoSEQ multiplex PCR; TCRdb's version includes in-frame clones alone and lacks a portion of them. The sample carries some 350,000 clones, around 91% recorded once. The specimen sequenced was peripheral blood. Every receptor here comes from a man between 18 and 35 years old with active or convalescent COVID-19.

The chain carries TRBV6-2 or TRBV6-3 and TRBJ2-3; no definite D call. The CDR3 contains 14 residues. Trimming stripped 3 bases from V and 4 bases from J, with 11 bases between. From germline, CDR1 is MNHEY and CDR2 SVGEGT. The CDR3 spells CASSYRSPPDTQYF. The CDR3 bases are TGTGCCAGCAGTTATCGCAGTCCCCCAGATACGCAGTATTTT.

This clone has a single count. The chain has TRBV29-1 and TRBJ2-7, with 10 bases aligning to TRBD2. The germline V gene encodes CDR1 SQVTM and CDR2 ANQGSEA. The CDR3 covers 13 residues. The ends lost 2 bases at V and 2 bases at J; junction bases unmatched: 0. CDR3 residues: CSVESGRAYEQYF. CDR3 DNA sequence: TGCAGCGTTGAAAGCGGGAGGGCCTACGAGCAGTACTTC.

The genes are TRBV19 and TRBJ2-1; possible D gene TRBD1, 6 bases. V was trimmed by 6 bases and J by 6 bases, leaving 15 bases between them. CDR3 length: 14 amino acids. Germline lookup yields CDR1 LNHDA and CDR2 SQIVND (reference sequence). CDR3 region: CASRPLLTGNEQFF. The CDR3 DNA reads TGTGCCAGTAGACCCCTCTTGACAGGCAATGAGCAGTTCTTC.

V usage is TRBV30 and J usage is TRBJ2-3; tentatively, D is TRBD1 (6 bases). The CDR3 extends over 15 amino acids. V lost 4 bases to trimming and J lost 1 base, with 15 bases between them. Germline V gene lookup returns CDR1 GTSNPN and CDR2 SVGIG (reference sequence). The CDR3 coding sequence is TGTGCCTGGAATCTACAGGGTACTGGCACAGATACGCAGTATTTT. As protein: CAWNLQGTGTDTQYF.

V is TRBV6-5 and J is TRBJ2-7; possibly TRBD2 for D (6 bases). From germline, CDR1 is MNHEY and CDR2 SVGAGI. The CDR3 has 14 amino acids. The V and J ends lost 6 bases and 1 base respectively, with 13 bases between them. CDR3 DNA sequence: TGTGCCAGCAGCGTACTAGCTCCTTCCTACGAGCAGTACTTC. It codes for CASSVLAPSYEQYF.

The chain uses TRBV28 and TRBJ2-2; weak D call: TRBD1 (6 bases). CDR3 length: 16 residues. The germline CDR1 and CDR2 sequences are MDHEN and SYDVKM. V was pared by 5 bases and J by 1 base, with 14 bases between. CDR3 amino acids: CASSAPGHLNTGELFF. CDR3 bases: TGTGCCAGCAGTGCCCCGGGACATCTGAACACCGGGGAGCTGTTTTTT.

The chain employs TRBV2 and TRBJ2-7; 13 nucleotides match TRBD2. Per germline, CDR1 SNHLY and CDR2 FYNNEI. The CDR3 consists of 14 residues. The trim removed 6 bases at V and 7 bases at J, leaving 6 bases unmatched. The CDR3 DNA follows: TGTGCCAGCAGAATGGGGACTAGCGGGACTGAGCAGTACTTC. This sequence encodes CASRMGTSGTEQYF.

Remarks on this clone: The sample holds other DNA sequences that translate to the same CDR3. The V call is TRBV18, the J call TRBJ1-1; TRBD1 matches 7 bases. Trimming at V came to 1 base and at J to 0 bases, leaving 5 bases not matched to a gene. CDR1 is KGHSH, CDR2 LQKENI, per germline. The CDR3 totals 16 residues. The CDR3 loop reads CASSPQGAGMNTEAFF. As DNA, the CDR3 is TGTGCCAGCTCACCACAGGGGGCAGGTATGAACACTGAAGCTTTCTTT.

The chain couples TRBV5-6 to TRBJ2-2, with a tentative D call TRBD1 (6 bases). This CDR3 spans 16 amino acids. V lost 2 bases and J lost 0, with 11 bases in between. Germline lookup yields CDR1 SGHDT and CDR2 YYEEEE. The CDR3 sequence is CASSFLGHSNTGELFF. CDR3 nucleotide sequence: TGTGCCAGCAGCTTTCTGGGACATTCGAACACCGGGGAGCTGTTTTTT.

The chain links TRBV3-1 (or the pseudogene TRBV3-2) to TRBJ1-1, with no clear D. The CDR3 consists of 14 residues. Deletions cut 1 base from V and 8 bases from J, with 14 bases between. Germline CDR1 is LGHDT and CDR2 is YNNKEL (reference sequence). The CDR3 here is CASSQVASLREAFF. CDR3 nucleotide sequence: TGTGCCAGCAGCCAAGTTGCATCACTTCGGGAAGCTTTCTTT.

The chain uses TRBV5-1 and TRBJ2-3; 14 nucleotides match TRBD2. The CDR3 consists of 16 residues. After removal of 4 bases from V and 3 bases from J, the junction contained 4 bases not matched to a gene. CDR1 SGHRS and CDR2 YFSETQ come from the germline V gene. The CDR3 DNA sequence: TGCGCCAGCAGCCCCGGGACTAGCGGGAGTACAGATACGCAGTATTTT. The encoded protein is CASSPGTSGSTDTQYF.

This clone was seen at least ten times. The chain employs TRBV5-1 and TRBJ2-2, with TRBD1 matching over 8 bases. Germline-derived CDR1 and CDR2 are SGHRS and YFSETQ. The CDR3 totals 16 residues. J was trimmed by 3 bases and V by 3 bases; bases with no gene match: 7. CDR3 nucleotide sequence: TGCGCCAGCAGCTCTCAGGGGGCAGGTGACACCGGGGAGCTGTTTTTT. It is translated as CASSSQGAGDTGELFF.

This chain uses TRBV4-3 with TRBJ2-5; D may be TRBD2 (5 bases). CDR1 is LGHNA, CDR2 YSLEER, per germline. The CDR3 runs to 17 residues. Trimming cost V 0 bases and J 3 bases, with 17 bases left between them. CDR3 DNA sequence: TGCGCCAGCAGCCAAGAGACCATGCCCCGGAGGAAAGAGACCCAGTACTTC. It is translated as CASSQETMPRRKETQYF.

The chain joins TRBV11-1 to TRBJ2-7; possible D gene TRBD1, 6 bases. CDR3 size: 16 residues. Germline values: CDR1 SGHAT, CDR2 FQDESV (reference sequence). V shed 6 bases and J shed 2 bases, with 20 bases lying between them. Here the CDR3 DNA reads TGTGCCAGCAGTGCCCTAGGACAGAACACCGCCTACGAGCAGTACTTC. Translation: CASSALGQNTAYEQYF.

The genes are TRBV29-1 and TRBJ2-7; 9 bases are shared with TRBD2. The CDR3 spans 17 residues. Per the germline V gene, CDR1 is SQVTM and CDR2 is ANQGSEA. Trimming cost V 5 bases and J 3 bases; bases outside gene matches: 17. CDR3 nucleotide sequence: TGCAGCGTTCGGCTAGCGGGGAAGGAAGGGCACGGCTACGAGCAGTACTTC. Residues: CSVRLAGKEGHGYEQYF.

To note about this clone: A read error may account for a junction end that differs from germline. This sequence joins TRBV7-7 and TRBJ2-2, with TRBD1 as a possible D gene (6 bases). Germline V lookup: CDR1 SSHAT, CDR2 FNYEAQ (reference sequence). The CDR3 sequence is 14 residues long. The CDR3 sequence is CASSWDINTGELFF. The CDR3 region has the DNA TGTGCTAGCAGTTGGGACATAAACACCGGGGAGCTGTTTTTT.

This clone was detected only once. V is TRBV19 and J is TRBJ2-2; 8 positions match TRBD1. The CDR3 consists of 18 residues. The trim removed 5 bases at V and 6 bases at J, leaving 17 bases unmatched. Germline assignment: CDR1 LNHDA and CDR2 SQIVND (reference sequence). The CDR3 loop reads CASSVGQGTKGLAGELFF. DNA of the CDR3: TGTGCCAGTAGTGTTGGACAGGGTACTAAGGGCTTGGCCGGGGAGCTGTTTTTT.

This chain connects TRBV15 to TRBJ2-1, with TRBD2 matching 9 bases. Unmatched junction bases numbered 6, after V lost 0 bases and J lost 0 bases. Germline V gives CDR1 LNHNV, CDR2 YYDKDF (reference sequence). The CDR3 extends over 18 amino acids. In DNA, the CDR3 is TGTGCCACCAGCAGAGAGCGGGTTAGCGGGAGCTCCTACAATGAGCAGTTCTTC. Amino acids: CATSRERVSGSSYNEQFF.

V and J are TRBV9 and TRBJ2-2; 7 bases are a match to TRBD2. The CDR3 consists of 15 residues. Trimming at V came to 4 bases and at J to 4 bases, leaving 7 bases not matched to a gene. The V gene's germline CDR1 is SGDLS and CDR2 YYNGEE. The DNA for the CDR3 is TGTGCCAGCAGCTCGCCGGGGAGGGCCACCGGGGAGCTGTTTTTT. Translated, it gives CASSSPGRATGELFF.

The chain joins TRBV3-1 (or the pseudogene TRBV3-2) to TRBJ1-2, with a tentative D call TRBD1 (5 bases). Germline lookup yields CDR1 LGHDT and CDR2 YNNKEL (reference sequence). There are 14 residues in the CDR3. Deletions cut 1 base from V and 4 bases from J, with 10 bases between. The CDR3 loop is CASSQGTGTYGYTF. The CDR3 DNA is TGTGCCAGCAGCCAAGGTACAGGAACCTATGGCTACACCTTC.

The V and J genes are TRBV7-6 and TRBJ1-3; D is unclear. In germline, CDR1 is SGHVS, CDR2 FNYEAQ. This CDR3 is built from 13 residues. Trimming shortened V by 9 bases and J by 1 base, and 10 bases separated the two germline ends. The CDR3: CASNPGSGNTIYF. DNA for the CDR3: TGTGCCAGTAACCCGGGGTCTGGAAACACCATATATTTT.

The gene calls are TRBV27 and TRBJ1-2; weak D call: TRBD1 (6 bases). The CDR3 is 15 residues long. CDR1 MNHEY and CDR2 SMNVEV come from the germline V gene (reference sequence). Trimming took 5 bases from V and 6 from J, leaving 19 bases between them. The CDR3: CASSGNLGGFNGYTF. The CDR3 nucleotides read TGTGCCAGCAGTGGAAACTTAGGGGGATTTAATGGCTACACCTTC.

The chain recombines TRBV25-1 with TRBJ1-1; 10 nucleotides line up with TRBD1. CDR3 length: 16 residues. Germline trimming cut 5 bases from V and 3 bases from J; bases unmatched to any gene: 9. The V gene's germline CDR1 is MGHDK and CDR2 SYGVNS. CDR3 sequence (DNA): TGTGCCAGCAGTTCCGACCTCGGGACAGGGGACACTGAAGCTTTCTTT. Translating it yields CASSSDLGTGDTEAFF.

The genes are TRBV7-9 and TRBJ2-1; D gene uncertain. Trimming took 3 bases from V and 10 from J, leaving 19 bases between them. This CDR3 region has 15 residues. CDR1 SEHNR and CDR2 FQNEAQ come from the germline V gene (reference sequence). In nucleotides, the CDR3 is TGTGCCAGCAGCTTTAAGAAAAACCACTTCGGGGAGCAGTTCTTC. This translates into CASSFKKNHFGEQFF.

This clone was picked up a small number of times. The chain uses TRBV7-8 and TRBJ2-1, with TRBD2 identical over 10 bases. The germline CDR1 and CDR2 sequences are SGHVS and FQNEAQ. This CDR3 has 19 residues. V was clipped by 5 bases and J by 0 bases; unmatched bases: 13. In nucleotides, the CDR3 is TGTGCCAGCAGCACTCCCGATGGTAGCGGGGGGAGCTCCTACAATGAGCAGTTCTTC. Translated: CASSTPDGSGGSSYNEQFF.

The rearrangement uses TRBV10-3 and TRBJ1-2; D gene unclear. Germline V gene data show CDR1 as ENHRY and CDR2 as SYGVKD. There are 14 residues in the CDR3. The V and J ends lost 3 bases and 4 bases respectively, with 12 bases between them. The CDR3 nucleotides are TGTGCCATCAGTGATAACAGTATCGGCTATGGCTACACCTTC. Amino acid sequence: CAISDNSIGYGYTF.